This T cell receptor (beta chain) derives from a study of OX40 agonist ivuxolimab in advanced cancers. Looking at the study overall: Dose-escalation patients had hepatocellular carcinoma, melanoma, renal cell or head and neck cancer. With a range of roughly 20 to 80, age averaged roughly 60 years, and 70% to 85% were male.

V lost 2 bases to trimming and J lost 5 bases; unmatched junction nucleotides: 5. Germline CDR1 is SGDLS and CDR2 is YYNGEE. This CDR3 has 14 residues. Clones were sequenced by immunoSEQ multiplex PCR, and TCRdb holds only the in-frame ones, with some missing. The data show about 63,000 clones, approximately 92% seen once. The input for sequencing was CD4+ or CD8+ T cells sorted from blood, taken in a trial of the OX40 agonist ivuxolimab. The J gene is TRBJ2-5, the V gene TRBV9; 8 bases agree with TRBD2. The receptor comes from an adult with an advanced solid tumor such as melanoma, head and neck, liver or kidney cancer. The CDR3 DNA sequence: TGTGCCAGCAGCGTCAGCGGGGGTGGGGAGACCCAGTACTTC. As protein: CASSVSGGGETQYF.